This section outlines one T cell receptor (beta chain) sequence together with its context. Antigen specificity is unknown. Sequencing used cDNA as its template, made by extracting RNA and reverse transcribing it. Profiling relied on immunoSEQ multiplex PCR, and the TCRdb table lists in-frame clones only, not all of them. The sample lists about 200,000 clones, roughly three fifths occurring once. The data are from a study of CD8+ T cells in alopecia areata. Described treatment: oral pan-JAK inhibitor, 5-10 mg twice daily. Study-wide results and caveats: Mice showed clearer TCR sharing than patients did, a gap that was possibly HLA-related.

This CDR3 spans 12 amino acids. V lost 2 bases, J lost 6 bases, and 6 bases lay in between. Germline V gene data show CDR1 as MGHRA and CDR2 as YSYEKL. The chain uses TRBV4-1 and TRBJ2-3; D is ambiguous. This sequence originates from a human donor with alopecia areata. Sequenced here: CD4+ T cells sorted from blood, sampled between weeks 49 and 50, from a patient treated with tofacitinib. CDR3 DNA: TGCGCCAGCAGCCAAACGAGGGATACGCAGTATTTT. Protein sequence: CASSQTRDTQYF.